This entry is about one TCR beta chain. Its antigen is not known. The record originates from a study of CD8 T cells in Susac syndrome. Random hexamers were used to reverse transcribe the RNA input (about 0.5 to 1 ug). The method of amplification for TCR beta CDR3 was immunoSEQ multiplex PCR, covering 54 Vbeta and 13 Jbeta. TCRdb reprocessed the immunoSEQ multiplex PCR reads with MiXCR, giving one entry per CDR3 protein. The sample holds roughly 330,000 distinct CDR3 sequences, approximately 90% seen once. Points from the study as a whole: An acknowledgment was made by the study that its TCR sequencing and HLA analysis involved relatively few individuals.

This CDR3 region has 15 residues. Deletions cut 4 bases from V and 3 bases from J, with 15 bases between. Sequencing of TCR beta was undertaken in CD8+ and CD4+ T cells derived from blood. Isolation of CD8+ and CD4+ T cells was performed negatively, whereas enrichment of TEMRA cells was done by FACS. The sequencing sample was made of CD4+ T cells from PBMCs. The TCR was taken from a human donor with multiple sclerosis. This sequence joins TRBV12-3 or TRBV12-4 and TRBJ2-5, with D maybe TRBD1 (6 bases). The CDR3 is CASSSTQGWEETQYF. The DNA of the CDR3 is TGTGCCAGCAGTTCAACCCAGGGGTGGGAAGAGACCCAGTACTTC.